This passage covers 30 T cell receptor beta chains from one sample sequenced in a study of CD8+ T cells in alopecia areata. Extraction of RNA preceded its reverse transcription into cDNA, which served as the sequencing template. Generated by immunoSEQ multiplex PCR, the TCRdb table keeps only in-frame clones and is missing some. The repertoire holds about 69,000 clones, with 55% to 75% as singletons. This sample comprised CD8+ T cells sorted from blood, obtained at week 0. The receptors come from a human donor with alopecia areata.

V and J are TRBV19 and TRBJ2-2; 10 nucleotides align to TRBD2. CDR3 length: 17 amino acids. V dropped 2 bases and J dropped 1; count of bases not matched to a gene: 4. Germline-derived CDR1 and CDR2 are LNHDA and SQIVND (reference sequence). The CDR3 sequence is CASSILEREGNTGELFF. CDR3 DNA sequence: TGTGCCAGTAGTATACTGGAGCGGGAGGGGAACACCGGGGAGCTGTTTTTT.

The CDR3 nucleotides are TGTGCCAGCAGCCCGTCGGGGACAGGGGGCTGGTACACTGAAGCTTTCTTT. This sequence encodes CASSPSGTGGWYTEAFF. The chain is built from TRBV7-2 and TRBJ1-1; 12 nucleotides match TRBD1. The CDR3 sequence is 17 residues long. Germline CDR1 is SGHTA and CDR2 is FQGNSA. V lost 5 bases to trimming and J lost 3 bases; unmatched junction nucleotides: 10. The whole variable domain, remainder taken from reference TRBV7-2 and TRBJ1-1, is GAGVSQSPSNKVTEKGKDVELRCDPISGHTALYWYRQSLGQGLEFLIYFQGNSAPDKSGLPSDRFSAERTGGSVSTLTIQRTQQEDSAVYLCASSPSGTGGWYTEAFFGQGTRLTVV.

CDR3 coding DNA: TGTGCCTGGAGCCAAGGGCTATACAATGAGCAGTTCTTC. Its translation is CAWSQGLYNEQFF. This sequence joins TRBV30 and TRBJ2-1; D is unclear. The CDR3 runs to 13 residues. The germline gives CDR1 GTSNPN, CDR2 SVGIG (reference sequence). With 3 bases removed from V and 4 bases from J, the gap between germline ends came to 10 bases.

V is TRBV4-1 and J is TRBJ1-5, with D possibly matching TRBD1 (5 bases). The germline V gene has CDR1 MGHRA and CDR2 YSYEKL. The CDR3 covers 16 residues. The V and J ends lost 1 base and 4 bases respectively, with 14 bases between them. CDR3 sequence: CASSQVEGNGNQPQHF. CDR3 in DNA: TGCGCCAGCAGCCAAGTAGAGGGGAACGGGAATCAGCCCCAGCATTTT.

The rearrangement uses TRBV6-5 and TRBJ2-3; TRBD2 matches 11 bases. The CDR3 extends over 15 amino acids. With V trimmed by 6 bases and J by 1 base, 3 bases remained unmatched. In germline, CDR1 is MNHEY, CDR2 SVGAGI. In nucleotides, the CDR3 is TGTGCCAGCAGCCCACTAGCGGGGGGCACAGATACGCAGTATTTT. Translation gives CASSPLAGGTDTQYF.

The chain has TRBV13 and TRBJ2-7; tentatively, D is TRBD1 or TRBD2 (5 bases each). The V and J ends lost 5 bases and 6 bases respectively, with 20 bases between them. CDR1 and CDR2 (germline): PRHDT, FYEKMQ (reference sequence). The CDR3 runs 15 residues. CDR3 in amino acids: CASSQTGPGQSEQYF. As DNA, the CDR3 is TGTGCCAGCAGCCAAACTGGGCCGGGGCAGAGCGAGCAGTACTTC.

The chain has TRBV28 and TRBJ2-3, with D possibly TRBD1 on 6 matching bases. This CDR3 has 15 residues. Trimming cost V 8 bases and J 6 bases, with 21 bases left between them. Per germline, CDR1 MDHEN and CDR2 SYDVKM. CDR3 loop: CASEPGHSLVDTQYF. The DNA for the CDR3 is TGTGCCAGCGAACCGGGACATAGTCTGGTGGATACGCAGTATTTT.

The table lists this clone with a few counts. The chain combines TRBV30 with TRBJ2-7; possible D gene TRBD2, 6 bases. The CDR3 length is 13 residues. The V end lost 2 bases, the J end lost 2 bases, and 10 bases lay between the germline ends. In germline, CDR1 is GTSNPN, CDR2 SVGIG (reference sequence). The CDR3 protein is CAWSPLATYEQYF. DNA for the CDR3: TGTGCCTGGAGTCCACTAGCCACCTACGAGCAGTACTTC.

This rearrangement joins TRBV28 to TRBJ2-4; D possibly corresponds to TRBD1 (6 bases). The CDR3 consists of 15 residues. V was clipped by 7 bases and J by 6 bases, with 19 bases between them. Per the germline V gene, CDR1 is MDHEN and CDR2 is SYDVKM. The CDR3 DNA reads as TGTGCCAGCATCCGGGAAGGGGGTGCCGGAAACATTCAGTACTTC. This sequence encodes CASIREGGAGNIQYF.

This sequence joins TRBV29-1 and TRBJ2-1, with 7 bases lining up with TRBD2. With V trimmed by 1 base and J by 1 base, 7 bases remained unmatched. CDR1 and CDR2 from the germline V gene are SQVTM and ANQGSEA. The CDR3 spans 16 residues. The CDR3 sequence: CSVEGSGGTSYNEQFF. The CDR3 bases are TGCAGCGTTGAAGGGTCGGGAGGTACGTCCTACAATGAGCAGTTCTTC.

This chain connects TRBV7-3 to TRBJ1-4; perhaps TRBD1 as D (5 bases). Per the germline V gene, CDR1 is SGHTA and CDR2 is FQGTGA. CDR3 length equals 15 residues. The V end lost 6 bases, the J end lost 0 bases, and 11 bases lay between the germline ends. The CDR3 nucleotides read TGTGCCAGCAGTGAAGTGGGGCCAACTAATGAAAAACTGTTTTTT. Translating it yields CASSEVGPTNEKLFF.

This clone occurred once. The chain couples TRBV15 to TRBJ2-2; 7 bases agree with TRBD2. Trimming removed 5 bases from V and 3 bases from J; junction bases left unmatched: 3. Germline V gene data show CDR1 as LNHNV and CDR2 as YYDKDF (reference sequence). The CDR3 has 14 amino acids. Written as DNA, the CDR3 is TGTGCCACCAGCCGGGGGGAAGACACCGGGGAGCTGTTTTTT. Residues: CATSRGEDTGELFF.

This clone has a handful of counts. The rearrangement joins TRBV6-6 to TRBJ1-2; the D gene is possibly TRBD1 (5 bases). V was cut by 3 bases and J by 8 bases, with 19 bases left in between. CDR1 is MNHNY, CDR2 SVGAGI, per germline (reference sequence). CDR3 length: 15 residues. The CDR3 reads CASSYERRGSRGYTF. The CDR3 DNA follows: TGTGCCAGCAGTTATGAACGACGGGGGTCGAGAGGCTACACCTTC.

This chain links TRBV6-5 with TRBJ1-1; 9 bases agree with TRBD1. The junction had 6 bases not matched to a gene; V was cut back by 2 bases and J by 5 bases. CDR3 length: 15 amino acids. Per germline, CDR1 MNHEY and CDR2 SVGAGI. The CDR3 reads CASSYGRTGVTEAFF. The CDR3 DNA sequence: TGTGCCAGCAGTTACGGCCGGACAGGGGTGACTGAAGCTTTCTTT.

This sequence joins TRBV9 and TRBJ1-6; TRBD1 agrees at 8 bases. Trimming removed 3 bases from V and 7 bases from J; junction bases left unmatched: 12. Germline lookup yields CDR1 SGDLS and CDR2 YYNGEE. The CDR3 covers 17 residues. CDR3 amino acids: CASSESGTGGYNSPLHF. The CDR3 DNA follows: TGTGCCAGCAGCGAGTCGGGAACAGGGGGGTACAATTCACCCCTCCACTTT.

This clone was observed a handful of times. The genes are TRBV21-1 and TRBJ2-1. TRBV21-1 is an annotated pseudogene. This CDR3 is built from 17 residues. CDR3 sequence reads: CASSPTPGRQAVYEQFF. The CDR3 coding sequence is TGTGCCAGCAGCCCTACCCCCGGGAGACAGGCGGTGTATGAGCAGTTCTTC.

The chain employs TRBV7-3 and TRBJ1-1; D ambiguous. The germline V gene encodes CDR1 SGHTA and CDR2 FQGTGA. V was shortened by 1 base and J by 3 bases, with 6 bases between the two germline ends. This CDR3 region has 13 residues. The CDR3 region is CASSLIGYTEAFF. CDR3 DNA: TGTGCCAGCAGCTTAATCGGCTACACTGAAGCTTTCTTT.

The V gene is TRBV7-6, the J gene TRBJ2-5; D gene ambiguous. This CDR3 comprises 12 residues. Trimming shortened V by 5 bases and J by 5 bases, and 9 bases separated the two germline ends. Germline V gene data show CDR1 as SGHVS and CDR2 as FNYEAQ. This CDR3 reads CASSPETETQYF. CDR3 DNA sequence: TGTGCCAGCAGCCCGGAGACTGAGACCCAGTACTTC.

The V and J genes are TRBV27 and TRBJ2-7; the D gene is possibly TRBD2 (5 bases). The CDR3 runs 11 residues. Germline V CDR1 and CDR2: MNHEY, SMNVEV (reference sequence). V was trimmed by 5 bases and J by 5 bases, leaving 7 bases between them. CDR3 nucleotides: TGTGCCAGCAGTAGAGGGAACGAGCAGTACTTC. This translates into CASSRGNEQYF.

This clone has ten or more counts. Distinct nucleotide sequences in the sample also encode this CDR3. Here the CDR3 reads CASSQGVTGFYEQYF. CDR3 bases: TGCGCCAGCAGCCAAGGGGTGACAGGTTTCTACGAGCAGTACTTC. This chain links TRBV4-3 with TRBJ2-7, with D perhaps matching TRBD1 (6 bases). From germline, CDR1 is LGHNA and CDR2 YSLEER. The V and J ends lost 1 base and 3 bases respectively, with 13 bases between them. CDR3 size: 15 residues.

The V gene is TRBV4-1, the J gene TRBJ1-1; D may be TRBD1 (6 bases). V lost 4 bases and J 1 base, leaving 19 bases between the germline ends. CDR1 is MGHRA and CDR2 is YSYEKL in the germline V gene. CDR3 length: 17 amino acids. The CDR3 here is CASSPYTQQGPNTEAFF. The CDR3 DNA reads as TGCGCCAGCAGCCCCTACACCCAACAGGGACCGAACACTGAAGCTTTCTTT.

The chain recombines TRBV4-3 with TRBJ2-7; 9 bases align to TRBD1. The CDR3 length is 14 residues. The germline CDR1 and CDR2 sequences are LGHNA and YSLEER. The V gene end was trimmed by 1 base and the J gene end by 3 bases; junction bases not matched to a gene: 1. CDR3 nucleotide sequence: TGCGCCAGCAGCCAAGCGACAGGGGGCTACGAGCAGTACTTC. Translated: CASSQATGGYEQYF.

This chain links TRBV29-1 with TRBJ1-1; D not certain. The CDR3 consists of 14 residues. The V gene's germline CDR1 is SQVTM and CDR2 ANQGSEA. Trimming removed 4 bases from V and 0 bases from J, with 12 bases in between. CDR3: CSVAQTFLNTEAFF. The CDR3 bases are TGCAGCGTTGCACAGACGTTCCTGAACACTGAAGCTTTCTTT.

This clone was picked up one time. The V and J genes are TRBV4-3 and TRBJ2-3; 8 nucleotides align to TRBD1. This CDR3 comprises 16 residues. The V segment lost 6 bases and the J segment 5 bases; nucleotides outside the gene matches: 13. Germline lookup yields CDR1 LGHNA and CDR2 YSLEER. The CDR3 region has the DNA TGCGCCAGCAGTCCCGGTGACAGGGGATCTAGAGATACGCAGTATTTT. This codes for CASSPGDRGSRDTQYF.

The chain recombines TRBV10-3 with TRBJ2-7; a weak D match, TRBD1 (5 bases). Germline CDR1 reads ENHRY; CDR2 reads SYGVKD. There are 13 residues in the CDR3. V was trimmed by 10 bases and J by 2 bases, leaving 15 bases between them. CDR3 amino acids: CATVKDMTYEQYF. The CDR3 DNA follows: TGTGCCACCGTGAAGGACATGACCTACGAGCAGTACTTC.

The chain joins TRBV6-6 to TRBJ1-1, with unresolved D. The CDR3 is 12 amino acids. V gave up 6 bases and J gave up 4 bases, with 9 bases separating them. The germline V gene encodes CDR1 MNHNY and CDR2 SVGAGI (reference sequence). The CDR3: CASRAAGTEAFF. The DNA for the CDR3 is TGTGCCAGCAGGGCTGCTGGCACTGAAGCTTTCTTT.

The chain employs TRBV30 and TRBJ2-6; D unclear. This CDR3 has 12 residues. The germline V gene encodes CDR1 GTSNPN and CDR2 SVGIG (reference sequence). Trimming took 3 bases from V and 1 from J, leaving 1 base between them. The CDR3 loop is CAWRSGANVLTF. The CDR3 DNA follows: TGTGCCTGGAGGTCTGGGGCCAACGTCCTGACTTTC.

This chain links TRBV6-5 with TRBJ2-7; TRBD1 agrees at 9 bases. The CDR3 runs to 16 residues. The J segment lost 5 bases and the V segment lost 4 bases, leaving 12 bases of the junction unmatched. CDR1 MNHEY and CDR2 SVGAGI come from the germline V gene. In DNA form, the CDR3 reads TGTGCCAGCAGTTCAACCATAGGGACAGGGTACCACGAGCAGTACTTC. This translates into CASSSTIGTGYHEQYF.

J is TRBJ1-5 and V is TRBV7-2; D is ambiguous. V was cut by 2 bases and J by 1 base, with 3 bases left in between. This CDR3 is 13 amino acids long. Germline V gene data show CDR1 as SGHTA and CDR2 as FQGNSA. The CDR3 sequence: CASSLSSNQPQHF. The CDR3 DNA reads TGTGCCAGCAGCTTAAGCAGCAATCAGCCCCAGCATTTT. Full variable domain (missing parts from reference TRBV7-2 and TRBJ1-5): GAGVSQSPSNKVTEKGKDVELRCDPISGHTALYWYRQSLGQGLEFLIYFQGNSAPDKSGLPSDRFSAERTGGSVSTLTIQRTQQEDSAVYLCASSLSSNQPQHFGDGTRLSIL.

The chain links TRBV11-2 to TRBJ2-3; 11 positions match TRBD2. Per germline, CDR1 SGHAT and CDR2 FQNNGV. The CDR3 consists of 15 residues. The junction had 7 bases not matched to a gene; V was cut back by 5 bases and J by 6 bases. The CDR3 DNA follows: TGTGCCAGCAGCCCTGTCCCTAGCGGGAGGGATACGCAGTATTTT. Encoded protein: CASSPVPSGRDTQYF.